The T cell receptor (beta chain) under discussion was sequenced for a study of beta chain features in type 1 diabetes. Study summary: Regarding age, gender and cell yields, patients proved similar to healthy donors. In all, around 99 million sorted cells from all samples were analyzed.

Each donor gave one heparinised blood draw averaging about 100 mL. Since all of the isolated RNA was reverse transcribed, expressed TCRB transcripts were what got sequenced. About 3.57 million reads were obtained on average from naive, central memory and regulatory T cell samples. Clones were sequenced by immunoSEQ multiplex PCR, and TCRdb holds only the in-frame ones, with some missing. The sample includes approximately 380,000 clones, roughly 15% of them seen just once. This clone was seen more than once but under ten times. The trim removed 5 bases at V and 1 base at J, leaving 4 bases unmatched. This CDR3 contains 14 residues. CDR1 and CDR2 (germline): SQVTM, ANQGSEA.

The source material was naive CD4+ T cells from blood. This receptor was identified in a woman younger than 30 in good health. This chain connects TRBV29-1 to TRBJ2-3, with 9 nucleotides matching TRBD1. The CDR3 bases are TGCAGCGTTCTATACAGGGGGCGCACAGATACGCAGTATTTT. Translated, it gives CSVLYRGRTDTQYF.